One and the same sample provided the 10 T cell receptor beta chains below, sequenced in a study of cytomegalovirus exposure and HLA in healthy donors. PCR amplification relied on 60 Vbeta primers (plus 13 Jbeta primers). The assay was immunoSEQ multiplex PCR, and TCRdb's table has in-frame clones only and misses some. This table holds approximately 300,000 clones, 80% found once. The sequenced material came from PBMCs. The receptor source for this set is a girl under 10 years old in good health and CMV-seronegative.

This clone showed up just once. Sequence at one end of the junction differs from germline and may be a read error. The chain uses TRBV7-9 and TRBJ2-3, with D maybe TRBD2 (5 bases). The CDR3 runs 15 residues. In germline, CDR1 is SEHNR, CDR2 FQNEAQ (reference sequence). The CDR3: CSSSAALASTDTQYF. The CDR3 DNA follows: TGTTCCAGCAGCGCCGCCCTAGCTAGCACAGATACGCAGTATTTT.

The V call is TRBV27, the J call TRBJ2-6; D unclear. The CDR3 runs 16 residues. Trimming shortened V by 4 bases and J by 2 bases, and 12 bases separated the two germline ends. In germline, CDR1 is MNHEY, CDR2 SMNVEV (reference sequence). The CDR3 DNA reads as TGTGCCAGCAGTTCTCGGGTTATGACTGGGGCCAACGTCCTGACTTTC. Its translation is CASSSRVMTGANVLTF. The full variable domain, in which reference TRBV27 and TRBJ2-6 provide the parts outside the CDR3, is EAQVTQNPRYLITVTGKKLTVTCSQNMNHEYMSWYRQDPGLGLRQIYYSMNVEVTDKGDVPEGYKVSRKEKRNFPLILESPSPNQTSLYFCASSSRVMTGANVLTFGAGSRLTVL.

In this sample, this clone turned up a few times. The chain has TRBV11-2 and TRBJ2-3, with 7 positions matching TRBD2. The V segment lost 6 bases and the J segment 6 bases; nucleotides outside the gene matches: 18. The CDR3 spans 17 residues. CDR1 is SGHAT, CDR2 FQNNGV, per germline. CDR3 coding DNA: TGTGCCAGCAGATTTAAGGCCGGGACTACAATAGCGGATACGCAGTATTTT. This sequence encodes CASRFKAGTTIADTQYF. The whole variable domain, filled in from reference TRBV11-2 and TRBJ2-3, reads EAGVAQSPRYKIIEKRQSVAFWCNPISGHATLYWYQQILGQGPKLLIQFQNNGVVDDSQLPKDRFSAERLKGVDSTLKIQPAKLEDSAVYLCASRFKAGTTIADTQYFGPGTRLTVL.

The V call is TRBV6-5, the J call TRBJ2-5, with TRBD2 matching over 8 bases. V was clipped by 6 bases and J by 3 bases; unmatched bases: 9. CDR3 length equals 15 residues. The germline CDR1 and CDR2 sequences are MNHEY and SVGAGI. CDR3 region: CASSRPIAGKETQYF. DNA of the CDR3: TGTGCCAGCAGCCGACCTATAGCGGGAAAAGAGACCCAGTACTTC.

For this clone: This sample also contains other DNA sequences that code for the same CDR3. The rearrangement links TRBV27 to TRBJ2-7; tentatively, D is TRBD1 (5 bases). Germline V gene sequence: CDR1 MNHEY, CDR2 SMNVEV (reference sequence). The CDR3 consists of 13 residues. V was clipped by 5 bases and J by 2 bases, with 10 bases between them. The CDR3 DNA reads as TGTGCCAGCAGTCTGACAGCAGCCTACGAGCAGTACTTC. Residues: CASSLTAAYEQYF.

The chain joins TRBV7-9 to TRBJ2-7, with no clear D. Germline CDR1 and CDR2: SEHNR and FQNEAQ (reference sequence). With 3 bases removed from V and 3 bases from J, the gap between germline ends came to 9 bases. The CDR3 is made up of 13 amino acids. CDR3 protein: CASSLVRHYEQYF. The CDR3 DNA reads TGTGCCAGCAGCTTGGTGCGGCACTACGAGCAGTACTTC.

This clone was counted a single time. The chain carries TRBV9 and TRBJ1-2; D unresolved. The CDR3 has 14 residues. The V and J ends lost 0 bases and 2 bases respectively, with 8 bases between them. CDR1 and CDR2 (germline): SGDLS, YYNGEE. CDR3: CASSVVGGNYGYTF. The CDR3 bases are TGTGCCAGCAGCGTAGTGGGAGGGAACTATGGCTACACCTTC.

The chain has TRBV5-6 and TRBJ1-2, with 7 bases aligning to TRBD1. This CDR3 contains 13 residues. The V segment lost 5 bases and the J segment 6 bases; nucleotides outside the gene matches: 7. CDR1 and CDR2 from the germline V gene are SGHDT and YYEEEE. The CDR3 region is CASRVGQGDGYTF. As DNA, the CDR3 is TGTGCCAGCAGGGTGGGGCAGGGGGATGGCTACACCTTC.

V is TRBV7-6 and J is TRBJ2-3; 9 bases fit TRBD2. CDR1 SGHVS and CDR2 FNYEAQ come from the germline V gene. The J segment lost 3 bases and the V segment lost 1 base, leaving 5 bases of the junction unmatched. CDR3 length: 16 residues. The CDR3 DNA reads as TGTGCCAGCAGCTTAGAGGCGGGGGGGCGGACAGATACGCAGTATTTT. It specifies CASSLEAGGRTDTQYF.

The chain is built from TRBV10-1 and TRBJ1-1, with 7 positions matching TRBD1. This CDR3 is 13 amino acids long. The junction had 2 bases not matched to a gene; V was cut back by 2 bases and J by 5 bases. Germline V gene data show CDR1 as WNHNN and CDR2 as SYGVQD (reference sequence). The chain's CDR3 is CASSETDRTEAFF. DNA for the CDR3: TGCGCCAGCAGTGAGACGGACAGGACTGAAGCTTTCTTT.